This TCR beta chain was sequenced for a study of blood T cell repertoires in COVID-19. At the level of the study: Donors in the United States, Italy and Spain gave samples during acute or convalescent COVID-19. PBMCs, B-cell-depleted T cells, or T cells were the source of the cDNA or gDNA that made up the material.

Seattle-derived patients entered the study during active infection and were followed longitudinally. Original data processing: Amplification of reference gene primers provided the estimated nucleated cell counts. Clones were read by immunoSEQ multiplex PCR, and TCRdb kept only the in-frame ones, dropping some. That table supplies the V and J calls and clone size; D and trimming were determined from the DNA. This sample has about 370,000 clones, with approximately 87% found just once. In germline, CDR1 is MNHNY, CDR2 SVGAGI (reference sequence). This CDR3 contains 12 residues. V shed 5 bases and J shed 5 bases, with 6 bases lying between them.

The sequenced material came from peripheral blood. The receptor comes from a woman aged 25 to 39 with COVID-19, enrolled during active disease. The chain couples TRBV6-6 to TRBJ2-2; D may be TRBD1 (6 bases). CDR3 protein: CASSTGTGELFF. Here the CDR3 DNA reads TGTGCCAGCAGTACAGGGACCGGGGAGCTGTTTTTT.